This passage covers 22 T cell receptor beta chains from one sample sequenced in a study of blood T cell repertoires in COVID-19. Generated by immunoSEQ multiplex PCR, the TCRdb table keeps only in-frame clones and is missing some. The sample contains 140,000 or so clones, about 82% of which appear only once. Sequenced: peripheral blood. All receptors derive from a man aged 50-59 years with acute or convalescent COVID-19.

This rearrangement joins TRBV2 to TRBJ1-5; no reliable D call. This CDR3 has 15 amino acids. V was shortened by 0 bases and J by 0 bases, with 6 bases between the two germline ends. Germline V gene data show CDR1 as SNHLY and CDR2 as FYNNEI. The CDR3 reads CASSEAEASNQPQHF. CDR3 nucleotides: TGTGCCAGCAGTGAAGCGGAGGCTAGCAATCAGCCCCAGCATTTT.

This sequence joins TRBV7-9 and TRBJ2-7; 9 bases are a match to TRBD2. This CDR3 comprises 17 residues. V lost 4 bases, J lost 4 bases, and 14 bases stayed unmatched. The V gene's germline CDR1 is SEHNR and CDR2 FQNEAQ (reference sequence). CDR3 amino acids: CASSYPSGRGGVYEQYF. CDR3 nucleotide sequence: TGTGCCAGCAGCTACCCGTCTGGGCGGGGGGGCGTTTACGAGCAGTACTTC.

The rearrangement links TRBV6-5 to TRBJ1-5; D may be TRBD1 (6 bases). The V end lost 5 bases, the J end lost 9 bases, and 14 bases lay between the germline ends. The CDR3 length is 13 residues. Germline CDR1 and CDR2: MNHEY and SVGAGI. CDR3 protein: CASSQRQAGPQHF. Here the CDR3 DNA reads TGTGCCAGCAGTCAGCGACAGGCCGGGCCCCAGCATTTT.

V gene TRBV30 combines with J gene TRBJ2-4; D might be TRBD2 (6 bases). The V and J ends lost 0 bases and 3 bases respectively, with 15 bases between them. Germline CDR1 reads GTSNPN; CDR2 reads SVGIG (reference sequence). The CDR3 is 16 residues long. The CDR3 is CAWSVGEGLLKNIQYF. As DNA, the CDR3 is TGTGCCTGGAGTGTAGGAGAGGGACTTCTCAAAAACATTCAGTACTTC.

V and J are TRBV10-3 and TRBJ1-1; 8 nucleotides line up with TRBD1. Looked up from germline, CDR1 is ENHRY and CDR2 is SYGVKD. CDR3 length: 14 amino acids. V lost 4 bases to trimming and J lost 4 bases; unmatched junction nucleotides: 5. CDR3 in amino acids: CAISATGVSTEAFF. CDR3 nucleotides: TGTGCCATCAGTGCGACAGGGGTTTCCACTGAAGCTTTCTTT.

In this sample, this clone turned up once. The chain joins TRBV30 to TRBJ2-5; D possibly corresponds to TRBD1 (5 bases). Germline assignment: CDR1 GTSNPN and CDR2 SVGIG (reference sequence). Trimming took off 3 bases at V and 6 bases at J, with 14 bases between the two ends. This CDR3 spans 13 amino acids. The CDR3: CAWRTARAKTQYF. The CDR3 nucleotides are TGTGCCTGGAGAACAGCCAGGGCGAAGACCCAGTACTTC. The entire variable domain, with the rest obtained from reference TRBV30 and TRBJ2-5, is as follows: SQTIHQWPATLVQPVGSPLSLECTVEGTSNPNLYWYRQAAGRGLQLLFYSVGIGQISSEVPQNLSASRPQDRQFILSSKKLLLSDSGFYLCAWRTARAKTQYFGPGTRLLVL.

The chain recombines TRBV2 with TRBJ1-5, with 10 bases lining up with TRBD1. The CDR3 covers 15 residues. V gave up 10 bases and J gave up 7 bases; unmatched junction bases: 13. CDR1 is SNHLY, CDR2 FYNNEI, per germline. Here the CDR3 reads CATTNDRGRGQPQHF. The CDR3 DNA is TGTGCCACCACTAACGACAGGGGGCGAGGACAGCCCCAGCATTTT. Full variable domain (rest looked up from reference TRBV2 and TRBJ1-5): EPEVTQTPSHQVTQMGQEVILRCVPISNHLYFYWYRQILGQKVEFLVSFYNNEISEKSEIFDDQFSVERPDGSNFTLKIRSTKLEDSAMYFCATTNDRGRGQPQHFGDGTRLSIL.

The chain joins TRBV27 to TRBJ2-7; 8 bases fit TRBD2. CDR3 length: 14 amino acids. In germline, CDR1 is MNHEY, CDR2 SMNVEV (reference sequence). The DNA for the CDR3 is TGTGCAGTCGGGAGGGAGGGTTTAGCCTACGAGCAGTACTTC. Encoded protein: CAVGREGLAYEQYF.

CDR3 nucleotides: TGCGCCAGCAGTGAGGAGGAGGGCACTGAAGCTTTCTTT. It translates to CASSEEEGTEAFF. This sequence joins TRBV10-2 and TRBJ1-1; unclear D gene. This CDR3 is built from 13 residues. The ends were cut back, 2 bases at V and 4 bases at J, with 8 bases in the middle. The V gene's germline CDR1 is WSHSY and CDR2 SAAADI.

The rearrangement joins TRBV13 to TRBJ2-1; D remains ambiguous. The CDR3 extends over 15 amino acids. V was cut by 0 bases and J by 0 bases, with 6 bases left in between. CDR1 and CDR2 (germline): PRHDT, FYEKMQ (reference sequence). The CDR3 spells CASSLGFSSYNEQFF. The CDR3 nucleotides are TGTGCCAGCAGCTTAGGCTTTTCCTCCTACAATGAGCAGTTCTTC.

The rearrangement uses TRBV11-3 and TRBJ1-4, with D possibly TRBD1 on 5 matching bases. Germline values: CDR1 SGHNT, CDR2 YENEEA. This CDR3 comprises 15 residues. Trimming stripped 4 bases from V and 6 bases from J, with 15 bases between. The CDR3 spells CASSSQGTAYEKLFF. DNA of the CDR3: TGTGCCAGCAGCTCCCAGGGTACGGCTTATGAAAAACTGTTTTTT.

CDR3 DNA sequence: TGTGCCAGCAGTTTTCAGGTCTCTGGAAACACCATATATTTT. Translating gives CASSFQVSGNTIYF. The chain combines TRBV28 with TRBJ1-3; no reliable D call. V dropped 3 bases and J dropped 0 bases, with 6 bases sitting between them. Germline V CDR1 and CDR2: MDHEN, SYDVKM. This CDR3 has 14 residues.

This clone showed up just a few times. The rearrangement joins TRBV19 to TRBJ1-5; 7 nucleotides align to TRBD1. The germline CDR1 and CDR2 sequences are LNHDA and SQIVND (reference sequence). The V and J ends lost 7 bases and 6 bases, in that order; junction bases with no gene match: 6. The CDR3 contains 13 residues. The CDR3 bases are TGTGCCAGTAAGGAGACAGGGACTCAGCCCCAGCATTTT. It translates to CASKETGTQPQHF.

This chain uses TRBV2 with TRBJ1-6; unclear D gene. Germline V gene lookup returns CDR1 SNHLY and CDR2 FYNNEI. V lost 3 bases and J lost 3, with 12 bases in between. This CDR3 spans 16 amino acids. The DNA for the CDR3 is TGTGCCAGCAGTGATCTTGTTGGCTTCTATAATTCACCCCTCCACTTT. This gives the protein CASSDLVGFYNSPLHF.

The chain couples TRBV6-1 to TRBJ2-2, with a possible D match to TRBD1 (5 bases). The CDR3 sequence is 12 residues long. Germline V CDR1 and CDR2: MNHNS, SASEGT. Deletions cut 11 bases from V and 2 bases from J, with 9 bases between. The CDR3 here is CASDRNTGELFF. CDR3 DNA: TGTGCCTCCGACAGAAACACCGGGGAGCTGTTTTTT.

The V and J genes are TRBV24-1 and TRBJ2-1; 13 bases align to TRBD2. V lost 4 bases, J lost 0 bases, and 2 bases stayed unmatched. Germline lookup yields CDR1 KGHDR and CDR2 SFDVKD. This CDR3 has 17 amino acids. CDR3 nucleotide sequence: TGTGCCACCAGTGAGGGGACTAGCGGGATCTCCTACAATGAGCAGTTCTTC. Its translation is CATSEGTSGISYNEQFF.

As concerns this clone: Germline and junction disagree at one end, which may indicate a read error. The rearrangement links TRBV7-7 to TRBJ2-3, with D possibly TRBD1 on 6 matching bases. Germline CDR1 and CDR2: SSHAT and FNYEAQ (reference sequence). The length of the CDR3 is 15 residues. The CDR3 coding sequence is TGTGCTAGCAGCTCCGGGCAGGAGACAGGAGATACGCAGTATTTT. Its protein product is CASSSGQETGDTQYF.

The rearrangement uses TRBV5-4 and TRBJ2-7; D is undetermined. The J call may be faulty, since TRBJ2-5 better matches the DNA end. This CDR3 spans 14 amino acids. CDR1 is SGHNT and CDR2 is YYREEE in the germline V gene (reference sequence). CDR3 nucleotides: TGTGCCAGCACCGTAAAAGGGTCCCGGGAGACCCAGTACTTC. Amino acid sequence: CASTVKGSRETQYF.

The chain carries TRBV28 and TRBJ2-6; maybe TRBD1 (6 bases). There are 16 residues in the CDR3. Germline CDR1 MDHEN, CDR2 SYDVKM. Trimming left V 7 bases short and J 2 bases short, with 15 bases between. The CDR3, as DNA: TGTGCCAGCACTCCGGGACATCAGACTGGGGCCAACGTCCTGACTTTC. It specifies CASTPGHQTGANVLTF.

The CDR3 DNA is TGTGCCAGCAGTTTTCTGCGAGACTTAGAGCCCTACACCTTC. This sequence encodes CASSFLRDLEPYTF. The chain has TRBV27 and TRBJ1-2, with D unclear. Germline CDR1 reads MNHEY; CDR2 reads SMNVEV (reference sequence). With 3 bases removed from V and 10 bases from J, the gap between germline ends came to 18 bases. This CDR3 has 14 residues.

The chain recombines TRBV3-1 (or the pseudogene TRBV3-2) with TRBJ2-5; D call uncertain. Germline V gives CDR1 LGHDT, CDR2 YNNKEL (reference sequence). V gave up 0 bases and J gave up 4 bases, with 9 bases separating them. The CDR3 length is 14 residues. The CDR3 DNA is TGTGCCAGCAGCCAAGAATCCCGGGTAGAGACCCAGTACTTC. It is translated as CASSQESRVETQYF.

This clone came up once. The chain has TRBV6-5 and TRBJ2-3; 8 bases are a match to TRBD1. Germline V gene data show CDR1 as MNHEY and CDR2 as SVGAGI. The CDR3 totals 14 residues. V shed 5 bases, J shed 2 bases, and the junction held 3 bases outside the gene matches. DNA of the CDR3: TGTGCCAGCAGTAGACAGGGGAACACAGATACGCAGTATTTT. This sequence encodes CASSRQGNTDTQYF.